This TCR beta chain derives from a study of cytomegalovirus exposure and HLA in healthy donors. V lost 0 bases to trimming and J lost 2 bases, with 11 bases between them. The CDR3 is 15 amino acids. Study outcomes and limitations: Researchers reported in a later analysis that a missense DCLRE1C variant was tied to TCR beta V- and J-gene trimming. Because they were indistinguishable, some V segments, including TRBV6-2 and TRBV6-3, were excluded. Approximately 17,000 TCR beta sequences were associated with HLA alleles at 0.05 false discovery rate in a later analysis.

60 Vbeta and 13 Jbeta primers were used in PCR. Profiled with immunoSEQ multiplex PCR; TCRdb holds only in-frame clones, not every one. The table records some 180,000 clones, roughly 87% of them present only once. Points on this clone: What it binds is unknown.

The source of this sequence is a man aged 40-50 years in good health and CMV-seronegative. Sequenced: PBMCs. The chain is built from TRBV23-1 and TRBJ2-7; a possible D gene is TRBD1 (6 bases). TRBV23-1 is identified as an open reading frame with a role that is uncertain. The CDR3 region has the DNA TGCGCCAGCAGTCAATCCCGGACAGCAACCTACGAGCAGTACTTC. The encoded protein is CASSQSRTATYEQYF.